The TCR beta chain under discussion was sequenced for a study of blood T cell repertoires in COVID-19 (dated by TCRdb to about 2020). For the wider study: Samples covering the acute and convalescent phases of COVID-19 were provided by collaborators in the United States, Italy and Spain. Nearly every sample came with metadata listing a de-identified subject ID, COVID-19 status, age in years and sex. The repertoires were made available in a free public database intended to serve as a resource for research on the immune response to SARS-CoV-2. Deeply sampled blood TCRbeta repertoires from subjects exposed to, actively infected with, or recovered from COVID-19 were included in the dataset. Where HLA class I and class II types were available, the types were taken from metadata supplied by the sample provider, not from assay-based typing. The prospective study material was composed of cDNA or gDNA derived from T cells, B-cell-depleted T cells, or PBMCs. The samples were drawn from two sources: the first 160 participants of the ongoing ImmuneRACE study, and 950 to 1,500 subjects contributed by 6 global collaborators. Overall results and qualifications from the work: The quantity of clinical and demographic metadata differed by source and by participant and was supplied without curation.

The collaborating institutions used their own protocols to collect whole blood in K2EDTA tubes. For TCRbeta analysis, collaborators shipped samples as frozen whole blood, isolated PBMCs, or DNA extracted from either of those sample types. Regarding this clone: This clone's antigen is unknown. The record has no base qualities; no much larger clone is one base away.

Relative to germline, V is 1 base shorter and J is 11 bases shorter, with 12 bases between their ends. The germline V gene specifies MGHDK as CDR1 and SYGVNS as CDR2. The CDR3 measures 14 amino acids from cysteine to phenylalanine. The entry retains the CDR3 DNA only, 42 bases that are in frame from base 1. TCRbeta CDR3 regions were amplified from genomic DNA by means of the immunoSEQ Assay, a bias-controlled multiplex PCR. The original pipeline was this. Nucleated cell counts per sample were estimated from amplification of reference gene primers within the assay. To quantify the absolute abundance of each unique TCRbeta CDR3 rearrangement, sequence reads were collapsed and filtered. Productive Simpson clonality was computed per sample as the square root of Simpson's diversity index over productive rearrangements. Imported from immuneACCESS, the table was reduced by TCRdb to in-frame sequences with V and J called. These copies leave out some clones; in studies compared against another copy, an unresolved V gene accounts for under half, and the cause of the remainder is not known. Clone size and the V and J calls come from that table; the DNA yielded D and trimming. This sample lists about 70,000 clones; more than 75% were detected once. The top ten hold around 12% of the sample.

The sequence is built from TRBV25-1 and TRBJ1-6; the D gene is not confidently resolved. This TCR came from a human donor in a cohort sampled during active COVID-19. The sequenced material came from peripheral blood. The CDR3 in this case is CASSEWRAFAPLHF. The nucleotide sequence reads TGTGCCAGCAGTGAATGGCGGGCCTTTGCACCCCTCCACTTT.